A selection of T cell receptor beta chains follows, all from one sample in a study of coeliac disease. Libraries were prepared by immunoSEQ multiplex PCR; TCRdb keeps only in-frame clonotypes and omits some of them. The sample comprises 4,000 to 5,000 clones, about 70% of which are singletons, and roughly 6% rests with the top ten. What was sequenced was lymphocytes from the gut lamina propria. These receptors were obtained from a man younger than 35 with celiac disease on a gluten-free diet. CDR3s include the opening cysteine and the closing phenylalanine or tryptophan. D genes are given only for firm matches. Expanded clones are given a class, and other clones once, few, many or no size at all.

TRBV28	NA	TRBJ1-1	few	CASSLSVNTEAFF	TGTGCCAGCAGTTTATCAGTGAACACTGAAGCTTTCTTT
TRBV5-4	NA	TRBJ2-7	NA	CASSLSLWHYEQYF	TGTGCCAGCAGCTTGAGTTTATGGCACTACGAGCAGTACTTC
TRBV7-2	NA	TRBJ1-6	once	CASSFDPRQGSPLHF	TGTGCCAGCAGCTTCGACCCGCGACAAGGATCACCCCTCCACTTT
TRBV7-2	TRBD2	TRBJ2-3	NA	CASSLRLAGGPDTQYF	TGTGCCAGCAGCCTCAGACTAGCGGGGGGCCCGGATACGCAGTATTTT
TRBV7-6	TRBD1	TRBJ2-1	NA	CASSLGQGSNEQFF	TGTGCCAGCAGCTTAGGACAGGGAAGCAATGAGCAGTTCTTC
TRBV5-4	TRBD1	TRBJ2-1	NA	CASSLTSGTGYNEQFF	TGTGCCAGCAGCCTTACCTCCGGGACAGGATACAATGAGCAGTTCTTC
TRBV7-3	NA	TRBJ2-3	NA	CASSSDITSTDTQYF	TGTGCCAGCAGCTCGGACATTACTAGCACAGATACGCAGTATTTT
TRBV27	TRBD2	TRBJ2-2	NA	CASSFTSGVSNTGELFF	TGTGCCAGCAGTTTCACTAGCGGGGTTTCGAACACCGGGGAGCTGTTTTTT
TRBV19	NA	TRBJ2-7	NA	CASSNAQGYEQYF	TGTGCCAGTAGCAATGCACAGGGCTACGAGCAGTACTTC
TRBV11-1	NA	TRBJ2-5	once	CASSLISLAETQYF	TGTGCCAGCAGCTTAATTTCACTAGCAGAGACCCAGTACTTC
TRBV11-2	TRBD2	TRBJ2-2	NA	CASTLAGGLSGELFF	TGTGCCAGCACCCTAGCGGGGGGGCTATCCGGGGAGCTGTTTTTT
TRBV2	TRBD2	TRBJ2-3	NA	CASSDASGGSDTQYF	TGTGCCAGCAGTGATGCTAGCGGGGGGTCAGATACGCAGTATTTT
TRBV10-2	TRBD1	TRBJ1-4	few	CASSEAGGRNEKLFF	TGCGCCAGCAGTGAAGCAGGGGGACGGAATGAAAAACTGTTTTTT
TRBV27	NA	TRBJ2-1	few	CASSKQVDVYNEQFF	TGTGCCAGCAGTAAACAGGTGGATGTTTACAATGAGCAGTTCTTC
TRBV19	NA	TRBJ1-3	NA	CASSGAGNTIYF	TGTGCCAGCAGCGGTGCTGGAAACACCATATATTTT
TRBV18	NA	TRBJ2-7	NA	CASSPRRTDSYEQYF	TGTGCCAGCTCACCACGCCGGACAGACTCCTACGAGCAGTACTTC
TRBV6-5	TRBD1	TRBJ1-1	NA	CASSPGQENTEAFF	TGTGCCAGCAGCCCAGGACAGGAGAACACTGAAGCTTTCTTT
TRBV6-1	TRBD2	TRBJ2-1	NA	CASKAGARYNEQFF	TGTGCCAGTAAAGCGGGGGCCCGCTACAATGAGCAGTTCTTC
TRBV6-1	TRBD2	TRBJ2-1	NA	CASSLLAGGLDEQFF	TGTGCCAGCAGTTTACTAGCGGGGGGGCTGGATGAGCAGTTCTTC
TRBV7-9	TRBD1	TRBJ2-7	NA	CASSFSSGGFSYEQYF	TGTGCCAGCAGCTTCAGTTCAGGGGGATTCTCCTACGAGCAGTACTTC
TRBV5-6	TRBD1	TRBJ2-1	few	CASSPYRTGVYNEQFF	TGTGCCAGCAGCCCCTACCGGACAGGGGTATACAATGAGCAGTTCTTC
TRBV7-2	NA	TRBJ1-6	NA	CASRLRWGTGGGNSPLHF	TGTGCCAGCAGACTCAGGTGGGGGACGGGGGGTGGAAATTCACCCCTCCACTTT
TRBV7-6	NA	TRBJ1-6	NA	CASSLAVRDGGSYNSPLHF	TGTGCCAGCAGCTTAGCGGTCCGGGACGGGGGCTCCTATAATTCACCCCTCCACTTT
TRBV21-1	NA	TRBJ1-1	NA	CARNTEAFF	TGTGCCCGGAACACTGAAGCTTTCTTT
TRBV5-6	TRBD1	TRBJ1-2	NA	CASSNRGRYYGYTF	TGTGCCAGCAGCAACAGGGGGCGGTACTATGGCTACACCTTC
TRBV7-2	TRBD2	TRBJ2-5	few	CASSTGRGETQYF	TGTGCCAGCAGCACCGGGAGGGGAGAGACCCAGTACTTC
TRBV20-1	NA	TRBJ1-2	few	CSAPQGGYTF	TGCAGTGCACCTCAGGGGGGCTACACCTTC
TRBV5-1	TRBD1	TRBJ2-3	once	CASSLEAQGSTDTQYF	TGCGCCAGCAGCTTGGAGGCACAGGGGTCCACAGATACGCAGTATTTT
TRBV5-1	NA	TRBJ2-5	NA	CASSFGGSQGETQYF	TGCGCCAGCAGCTTTGGGGGGTCCCAGGGAGAGACCCAGTACTTC
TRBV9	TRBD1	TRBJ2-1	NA	CASSVRTGEGDEQFF	TGTGCCAGCAGCGTTAGGACAGGGGAGGGCGATGAGCAGTTCTTC
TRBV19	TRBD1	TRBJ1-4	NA	CASTFGTGEEKLFF	TGTGCCAGTACCTTTGGGACAGGCGAAGAAAAACTGTTTTTT
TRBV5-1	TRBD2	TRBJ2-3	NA	CASSLGRGADTQYF	TGCGCCAGCAGCTTGGGGCGGGGGGCAGATACGCAGTATTTT
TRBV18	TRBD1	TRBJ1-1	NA	CASSPTGLNTEAFF	TGTGCCAGCTCCCCGACAGGGCTGAACACTGAAGCTTTCTTT
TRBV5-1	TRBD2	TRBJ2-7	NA	CASSLTSGNPYEQYF	TGCGCCAGCAGCTTGACTAGCGGGAACCCCTACGAGCAGTACTTC
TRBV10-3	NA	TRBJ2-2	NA	CAPPARKTNTGELFF	TGTGCCCCCCCGGCGAGGAAAACGAACACCGGGGAGCTGTTTTTT
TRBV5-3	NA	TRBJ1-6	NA	CARSRGKLSSYNSPLHF	TGTGCCAGAAGCCGGGGGAAATTAAGCTCCTATAATTCACCCCTCCACTTT
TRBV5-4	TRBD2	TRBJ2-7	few	CASSSRLAGPGEEYF	TGTGCCAGCAGCTCGAGACTAGCGGGCCCAGGGGAGGAGTACTTC
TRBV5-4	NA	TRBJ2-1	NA	CASSGGRGSYNEQFF	TGTGCCAGCAGCGGAGGGCGGGGCTCCTACAATGAGCAGTTCTTC
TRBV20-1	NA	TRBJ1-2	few	CSAGQNYGYTF	TGCAGTGCGGGACAAAACTATGGCTACACCTTC
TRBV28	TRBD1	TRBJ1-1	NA	CATTGAQGTEAFF	TGTGCCACAACAGGGGCGCAGGGCACTGAAGCTTTCTTT
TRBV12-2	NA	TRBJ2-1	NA	CASRSLSGTSGGDDNEQFF	TGTGCAAGTCGCTCTCTGTCCGGGACTAGCGGGGGGGACGACAATGAGCAGTTCTTC
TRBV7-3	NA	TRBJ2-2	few	CASSLTFRGEDTGELFF	TGTGCCAGCAGCTTAACATTCCGCGGGGAAGACACCGGGGAGCTGTTTTTT
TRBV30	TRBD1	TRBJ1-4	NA	CAWSVVRTGEKLFF	TGTGCCTGGAGTGTCGTCAGGACAGGGGAAAAACTGTTTTTT
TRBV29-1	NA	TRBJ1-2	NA	CSVATGKNGYTF	TGCAGCGTCGCTACAGGGAAGAATGGCTACACCTTC
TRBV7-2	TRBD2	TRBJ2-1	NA	CASSFQRGAIEQFF	TGTGCCAGCAGCTTTCAGCGGGGGGCTATTGAGCAGTTCTTC
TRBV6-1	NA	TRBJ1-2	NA	CASSEWLANYGYTF	TGTGCCAGCAGTGAATGGTTAGCTAACTATGGCTACACCTTC
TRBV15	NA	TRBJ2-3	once	CATSRGGDTDTQYF	TGTGCCACCAGCAGAGGCGGAGACACAGATACGCAGTATTTT
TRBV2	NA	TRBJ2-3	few	CASRIGGEGGNTQYF	TGTGCCAGCAGAATAGGGGGGGAGGGGGGAAATACGCAGTATTTT
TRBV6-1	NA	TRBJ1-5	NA	CASSESGYGQPQHF	TGTGCTAGCAGTGAATCAGGGTACGGTCAGCCCCAGCATTTT
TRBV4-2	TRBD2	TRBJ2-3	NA	CASSQDLSGVTDTQYF	TGTGCCAGCAGCCAAGATTTGAGCGGGGTGACAGATACGCAGTATTTT
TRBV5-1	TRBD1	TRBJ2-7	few	CASSSGTGLDEQYF	TGCGCCAGCAGCTCCGGGACAGGGCTGGACGAGCAGTACTTC
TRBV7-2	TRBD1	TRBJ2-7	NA	CASSSGQISYEQYF	TGTGCCAGCAGCTCGGGACAGATCTCCTACGAGCAGTACTTC